These 28 T cell receptor beta chains originate from one sample sequenced in a study of CD8+ T cells in alopecia areata. cDNA prepared by RNA extraction and subsequent reverse transcription served as the template for sequencing. Clones were read by immunoSEQ multiplex PCR, and TCRdb kept only the in-frame ones, dropping some. The sample comprises roughly 190,000 clones, just under 65% of which are singletons, and approximately 1.3% rests with the top ten. Treatment indicated: oral pan-JAK inhibitor, 5-10 mg twice daily. The sample was CD4+ T cells sorted from blood, taken around week 49, from a patient treated with tofacitinib. These receptors originate from a human donor with alopecia areata.

This chain connects TRBV29-1 to TRBJ2-3, with no clear D. Germline V CDR1 and CDR2: SQVTM, ANQGSEA. Trimming stripped 4 bases from V and 7 bases from J, with 12 bases between. The CDR3 has 12 amino acids. This chain's CDR3 is CSVVPTQHTQYF. The CDR3, as DNA: TGCAGCGTTGTGCCCACACAGCATACGCAGTATTTT.

The chain combines TRBV5-1 with TRBJ2-3; 7 nucleotides agree with TRBD2. V shed 1 base, J shed 2 bases, and the junction held 4 bases outside the gene matches. The CDR3 spans 15 residues. Germline loops: CDR1 SGHRS, CDR2 YFSETQ. The CDR3 loop is CASSLFLADTDTQYF. CDR3 sequence (DNA): TGCGCCAGCAGCTTGTTCCTAGCGGACACAGATACGCAGTATTTT.

The V call is TRBV4-2, the J call TRBJ1-6; 10 nucleotides match TRBD1. Germline CDR1 is LGHNA and CDR2 is YNFKEQ. With 1 base clipped from V and 7 bases from J, the junction kept 4 bases outside the gene matches. The CDR3 runs 16 residues. CDR3 sequence: CASSQVTGGRNSPLHF. The CDR3 DNA follows: TGTGCCAGCAGCCAAGTGACAGGGGGCCGAAATTCACCCCTCCACTTT.

J is TRBJ2-7 and V is TRBV30, with 9 bases fitting TRBD1. Germline CDR1 is GTSNPN and CDR2 is SVGIG (reference sequence). V shed 0 bases and J 5 bases; nucleotides not matched to a gene: 8. The CDR3 loop spans 15 amino acids. Here the CDR3 DNA reads TGTGCCTGGAGTGTACCTTACAGGGGGCTCAACGAGCAGTACTTC. Its protein is CAWSVPYRGLNEQYF. The whole variable domain, remainder taken from reference TRBV30 and TRBJ2-7, is SQTIHQWPATLVQPVGSPLSLECTVEGTSNPNLYWYRQAAGRGLQLLFYSVGIGQISSEVPQNLSASRPQDRQFILSSKKLLLSDSGFYLCAWSVPYRGLNEQYFGPGTRLTVT.

This chain uses TRBV7-8 with TRBJ2-1; 7 positions match TRBD2. Trimming took 5 bases from V and 2 from J; bases not matched to a gene: 6. Germline CDR1 is SGHVS and CDR2 is FQNEAQ. There are 15 residues in the CDR3. CDR3 region: CASSPIAGTYNEQFF. CDR3 nucleotides: TGTGCCAGCAGCCCGATAGCGGGTACCTACAATGAGCAGTTCTTC.

The chain has TRBV7-8 and TRBJ2-3; D is unresolved. V lost 2 bases and J lost 2, with 8 bases in between. CDR3 length: 14 amino acids. The germline CDR1 and CDR2 sequences are SGHVS and FQNEAQ. The CDR3 DNA sequence: TGTGCCAGCAGCTTACGACAACCCACAGATACGCAGTATTTT. Translated: CASSLRQPTDTQYF.

V and J are TRBV29-1 and TRBJ2-3, with 8 bases identical to TRBD2. The CDR3 spans 14 residues. The J segment lost 2 bases and the V segment lost 5 bases, leaving 6 bases of the junction unmatched. The germline V gene encodes CDR1 SQVTM and CDR2 ANQGSEA. The CDR3 DNA reads TGCAGCGTTTTAGGCGGGGGGTACACAGATACGCAGTATTTT. This sequence encodes CSVLGGGYTDTQYF.

The genes are TRBV27 and TRBJ2-5; TRBD2 agrees at 9 bases. V trimming: 2 bases; J trimming: 4 bases; junction bases outside the gene matches: 5. The CDR3 runs 15 residues. Germline CDR1 and CDR2: MNHEY and SMNVEV (reference sequence). As DNA, the CDR3 is TGTGCCAGCAGTTTAGAAAGCGGGAGGCCAGAGACCCAGTACTTC. Its translation: CASSLESGRPETQYF.

The rearrangement joins TRBV29-1 to TRBJ2-2; no firm D call. CDR3 length: 14 amino acids. Germline values: CDR1 SQVTM, CDR2 ANQGSEA. V was pared by 7 bases and J by 5 bases, with 17 bases between. CDR3 region: CSAQSVGATGELFF. The CDR3 bases are TGCAGCGCTCAGTCTGTGGGTGCGACCGGGGAGCTGTTTTTT.

The chain recombines TRBV9 with TRBJ2-7, with D hard to call. The CDR3 is 14 residues long. CDR1 and CDR2 from the germline V gene are SGDLS and YYNGEE. V gave up 3 bases and J gave up 0 bases, with 10 bases separating them. Here the CDR3 DNA reads TGTGCCAGCAGCGCCACCTTTAACTCCTACGAGCAGTACTTC. It is translated as CASSATFNSYEQYF.

The chain recombines TRBV10-3 with TRBJ1-2, with D unclear. The CDR3 is 10 residues long. The germline V gene encodes CDR1 ENHRY and CDR2 SYGVKD. V lost 2 bases and J lost 8, with 3 bases in between. The CDR3 here is CAISEGGYTF. As DNA, the CDR3 is TGTGCCATCAGTGAGGGGGGCTACACCTTC.

V and J are TRBV7-3 and TRBJ2-3; D assignment may be TRBD1 or TRBD2 (5 bases each). The CDR3 covers 18 residues. Germline loops: CDR1 SGHTA, CDR2 FQGTGA. V gave up 4 bases and J gave up 2 bases, with 22 bases separating them. CDR3 loop: CASSYTPAGTGNTDTQYF. The DNA of the CDR3 is TGTGCCAGCAGCTACACCCCAGCAGGGACGGGAAACACAGATACGCAGTATTTT.

The chain has TRBV11-2 and TRBJ1-1; D unresolved. CDR1 and CDR2 from the germline V gene are SGHAT and FQNNGV. V was cut by 2 bases and J by 4 bases, with 8 bases left in between. CDR3 size: 13 residues. In nucleotides, the CDR3 is TGTGCCAGCAGCTTACGGGTCGGCACTGAAGCTTTCTTT. Encoded protein: CASSLRVGTEAFF.

The chain couples TRBV18 to TRBJ2-7; TRBD2 matches at 9 bases. J lost 4 bases, V lost 2 bases, and 12 bases had no gene match. Germline lookup yields CDR1 KGHSH and CDR2 LQKENI. CDR3 length: 17 amino acids. CDR3 amino acids: CASSPNQARGGRYEQYF. In nucleotides, the CDR3 is TGTGCCAGCTCACCAAATCAGGCGCGGGGGGGCCGGTACGAGCAGTACTTC.

This chain uses TRBV30 with TRBJ1-1; possibly TRBD1 for D (6 bases). V lost 4 bases to trimming and J lost 0 bases, with 21 bases between them. CDR3 length: 17 residues. Germline CDR1 and CDR2: GTSNPN and SVGIG (reference sequence). The CDR3 region is CAWNRPGETWMNTEAFF. For the CDR3, the DNA is TGTGCCTGGAACCGACCAGGGGAGACTTGGATGAACACTGAAGCTTTCTTT.

The V call is TRBV2, the J call TRBJ2-3; 9 bases are shared with TRBD2. Germline trimming cut 1 base from V and 5 bases from J; bases unmatched to any gene: 7. The germline CDR1 and CDR2 sequences are SNHLY and FYNNEI. The CDR3 is made up of 16 amino acids. CDR3 in DNA: TGTGCCAGCAGTGAAGTAGTAGCGGGGGCGGGAGATACGCAGTATTTT. It yields the protein CASSEVVAGAGDTQYF.

The chain links TRBV10-3 to TRBJ2-1; D is unresolved. The CDR3 has 14 residues. The germline V and J ends were trimmed by 6 bases and 0 bases, with 9 bases remaining between them. From germline, CDR1 is ENHRY and CDR2 SYGVKD. The CDR3, as DNA: TGTGCCATCAGAGGACCCGGCTCCTACAATGAGCAGTTCTTC. Amino acids: CAIRGPGSYNEQFF.

This clone occurred a few times. The V call is TRBV14, the J call TRBJ2-7; weak D call: TRBD2 (5 bases). This CDR3 spans 13 amino acids. Germline V gene lookup returns CDR1 SGHDN and CDR2 FVKESK. V was pared by 0 bases and J by 8 bases, with 11 bases between. CDR3 in DNA: TGTGCCAGCAGCCAAGAAAGACGGGGAAAGCAGTACTTC. The encoded protein is CASSQERRGKQYF.

This clone came up a few times. The chain has TRBV29-1 and TRBJ2-4, with D tentatively TRBD2 (7 bases). Trimming shortened V by 3 bases and J by 8 bases, and 11 bases separated the two germline ends. Germline V gene data show CDR1 as SQVTM and CDR2 as ANQGSEA. The CDR3 spans 12 residues. The CDR3 nucleotides are TGCAGCGTTGAGAGGGGGGGAGACATTCAGTACTTC. Its translation: CSVERGGDIQYF.

The chain recombines TRBV5-1 with TRBJ2-3; 7 bases agree with TRBD1. After removal of 6 bases from V and 2 bases from J, the junction contained 9 bases not matched to a gene. CDR3 length: 15 residues. The germline CDR1 and CDR2 sequences are SGHRS and YFSETQ. CDR3 sequence (DNA): TGCGCCAGCACAACCGGACAGGTGTACACAGATACGCAGTATTTT. Amino acids: CASTTGQVYTDTQYF.

The V gene is TRBV30, the J gene TRBJ1-2; 9 bases are a match to TRBD1. Germline V gene sequence: CDR1 GTSNPN, CDR2 SVGIG (reference sequence). Trimming at V came to 3 bases and at J to 4 bases, leaving 3 bases not matched to a gene. The CDR3 is made up of 13 amino acids. CDR3 sequence (DNA): TGTGCCTGGAGCCGGGACAGGGCCTATGGCTACACCTTC. Its translation: CAWSRDRAYGYTF.

In nucleotides, the CDR3 is TGTGCCAGCAGATTAACAGGGGGCGCATCCAGCACTGAAGCTTTCTTT. It codes for CASRLTGGASSTEAFF. The V and J genes are TRBV7-2 and TRBJ1-1; the match to TRBD1 covers 9 bases. Trimming took 6 bases from V and 4 from J; bases not matched to a gene: 12. Germline V gene data show CDR1 as SGHTA and CDR2 as FQGNSA. The CDR3 is 16 amino acids.

The rearrangement joins TRBV27 to TRBJ1-6; TRBD1 matches 9 bases. Germline CDR1 MNHEY, CDR2 SMNVEV (reference sequence). The CDR3 spans 15 residues. Germline trimming cut 2 bases from V and 4 bases from J; bases unmatched to any gene: 0. The CDR3, as DNA: TGTGCCAGCAGTTTAGGACAGGGGTATAATTCACCCCTCCACTTT. Encoded protein: CASSLGQGYNSPLHF.

This clone was detected once. V is TRBV2 and J is TRBJ1-6; D not certain. Looked up from germline, CDR1 is SNHLY and CDR2 is FYNNEI. There are 12 residues in the CDR3. Trimming left V 10 bases short and J 9 bases short, with 13 bases between. CDR3 nucleotide sequence: TGTGCCACCGCACTAGGTAGTTCACCCCTCCACTTT. The encoded protein is CATALGSSPLHF. Variable domain in full (rest from reference TRBV2 and TRBJ1-6): EPEVTQTPSHQVTQMGQEVILRCVPISNHLYFYWYRQILGQKVEFLVSFYNNEISEKSEIFDDQFSVERPDGSNFTLKIRSTKLEDSAMYFCATALGSSPLHFGNGTRLTVT.

This clone came up a few times. The chain joins TRBV5-1 to TRBJ2-6; D is ambiguous. V dropped 2 bases and J dropped 1 base, with 16 bases sitting between them. Looked up from germline, CDR1 is SGHRS and CDR2 is YFSETQ. CDR3 length: 18 amino acids. CDR3 residues: CASSLVEQGPSGANVLTF. CDR3 sequence (DNA): TGCGCCAGCAGCTTAGTAGAGCAAGGGCCGTCTGGGGCCAACGTCCTGACTTTC. The whole variable domain, filled in from reference TRBV5-1 and TRBJ2-6, reads KAGVTQTPRYLIKTRGQQVTLSCSPISGHRSVSWYQQTPGQGLQFLFEYFSETQRNKGNFPGRFSGRQFSNSRSEMNVSTLELGDSALYLCASSLVEQGPSGANVLTFGAGSRLTVL.

J is TRBJ2-3 and V is TRBV19, with 8 bases that match TRBD2. CDR3 length: 13 residues. V gave up 9 bases and J gave up 4 bases; unmatched junction bases: 6. Germline CDR1 reads LNHDA; CDR2 reads SQIVND (reference sequence). The CDR3 here is CASSGGLADTQYF. CDR3 sequence (DNA): TGTGCCAGCAGCGGGGGATTAGCAGATACGCAGTATTTT.

This clone was seen a few times. DNA for the CDR3: TGTGCCAGCAGCTCCTGGACAGGTCTGAGCAATCAGCCCCAGCATTTT. This sequence encodes CASSSWTGLSNQPQHF. The V gene is TRBV5-6, the J gene TRBJ1-5, with 7 bases fitting TRBD1. CDR3 length: 16 residues. The germline CDR1 and CDR2 sequences are SGHDT and YYEEEE. V shed 3 bases and J 1 base; nucleotides not matched to a gene: 7.

The chain combines TRBV7-3 with TRBJ1-2; 7 nucleotides match TRBD1. The CDR3 totals 16 residues. Germline CDR1 SGHTA, CDR2 FQGTGA. Trimming cost V 6 bases and J 4 bases; bases outside gene matches: 14. CDR3 amino acids: CASSYRDSPPAYGYTF. DNA for the CDR3: TGTGCCAGCAGTTACCGGGACAGCCCGCCGGCCTATGGCTACACCTTC.